The T cell receptor beta chain under discussion was sequenced for a study of graft-versus-host responses after intestinal transplantation. Turning to the study itself: After anti-thymocyte globulin induction, recipients took tacrolimus and steroids for two to three years.

The table lists this clone with a count of one. The target antigen is unknown. Germline assignment: CDR1 SGHDN and CDR2 FVKESK. Trimming left V 3 bases short and J 4 bases short, with 4 bases between. The CDR3 totals 11 residues. The table came from immunoSEQ multiplex PCR; TCRdb's copy has only in-frame clones and leaves some out. Of more than 80,000 clones detected, 88% appear once; the ten largest clones hold roughly 0.3%. Findings and limits, study-wide: Some patients had graft-donor T cell macrochimerism. In their allografts, the ratios of graft-versus-host to host-versus-graft T cell clones were high.

Sequenced here: unstimulated CD4+ T cells sorted from spleen or lymph node cells, sampled before transplant. This TCR came from a human donor who was the organ donor for an intestinal transplant. The J gene is TRBJ2-7, the V gene TRBV14; D remains ambiguous. In nucleotides, the CDR3 is TGTGCCAGCAGCCATTTATACGAGCAGTACTTC. This sequence encodes CASSHLYEQYF.